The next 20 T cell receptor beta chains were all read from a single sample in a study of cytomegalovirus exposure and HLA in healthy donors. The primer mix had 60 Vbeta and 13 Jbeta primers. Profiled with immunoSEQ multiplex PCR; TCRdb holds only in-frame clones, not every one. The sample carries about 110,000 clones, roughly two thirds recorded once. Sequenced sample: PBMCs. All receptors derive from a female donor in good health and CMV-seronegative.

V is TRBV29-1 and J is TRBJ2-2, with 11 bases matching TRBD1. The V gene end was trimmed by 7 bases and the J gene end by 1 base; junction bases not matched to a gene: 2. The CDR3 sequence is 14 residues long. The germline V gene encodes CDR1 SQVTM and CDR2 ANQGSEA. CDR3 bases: TGCAGCGCAGGGACAGGGGGGAACACCGGGGAGCTGTTTTTT. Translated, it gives CSAGTGGNTGELFF.

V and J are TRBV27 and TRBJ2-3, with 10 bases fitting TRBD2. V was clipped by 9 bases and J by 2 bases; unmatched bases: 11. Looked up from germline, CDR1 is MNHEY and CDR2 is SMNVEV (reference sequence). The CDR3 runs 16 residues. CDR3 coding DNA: TGTGCCAGTCGGGACCCGACTAGCGGGCACACAGATACGCAGTATTTT. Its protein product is CASRDPTSGHTDTQYF.

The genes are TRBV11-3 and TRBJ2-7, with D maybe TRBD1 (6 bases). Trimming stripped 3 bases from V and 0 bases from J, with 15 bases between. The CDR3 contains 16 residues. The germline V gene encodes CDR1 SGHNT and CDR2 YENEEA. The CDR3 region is CASSFLLQGASYEQYF. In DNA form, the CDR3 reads TGTGCCAGCAGCTTCCTACTACAGGGCGCCTCCTACGAGCAGTACTTC.

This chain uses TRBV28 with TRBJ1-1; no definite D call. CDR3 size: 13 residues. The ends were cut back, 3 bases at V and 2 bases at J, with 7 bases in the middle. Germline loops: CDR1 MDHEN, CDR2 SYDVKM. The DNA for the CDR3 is TGTGCCAGCAGTTTGTTAACAAACACTGAAGCTTTCTTT. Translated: CASSLLTNTEAFF.

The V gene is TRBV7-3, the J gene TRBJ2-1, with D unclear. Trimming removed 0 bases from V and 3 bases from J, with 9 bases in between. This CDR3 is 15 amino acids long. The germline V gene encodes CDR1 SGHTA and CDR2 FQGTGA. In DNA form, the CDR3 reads TGTGCCAGCAGCTTAACTGATAGTGTCTACAATGAGCAGTTCTTC. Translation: CASSLTDSVYNEQFF.

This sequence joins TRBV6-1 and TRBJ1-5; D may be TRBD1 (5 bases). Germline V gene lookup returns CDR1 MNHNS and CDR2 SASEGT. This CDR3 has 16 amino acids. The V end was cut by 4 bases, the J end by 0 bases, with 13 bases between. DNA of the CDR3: TGTGCCAGCAGTGGACGAGGGAGGGGTAGCAATCAGCCCCAGCATTTT. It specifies CASSGRGRGSNQPQHF.

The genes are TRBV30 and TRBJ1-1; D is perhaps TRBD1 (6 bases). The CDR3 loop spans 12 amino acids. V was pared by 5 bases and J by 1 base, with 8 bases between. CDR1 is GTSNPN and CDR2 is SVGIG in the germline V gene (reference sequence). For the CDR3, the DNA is TGTGCCTGGCTCAGGGGGAACACTGAAGCTTTCTTT. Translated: CAWLRGNTEAFF.

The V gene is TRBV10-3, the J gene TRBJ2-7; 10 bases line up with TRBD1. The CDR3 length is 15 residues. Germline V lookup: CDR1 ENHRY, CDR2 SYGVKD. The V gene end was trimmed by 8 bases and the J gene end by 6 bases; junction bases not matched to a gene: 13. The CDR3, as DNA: TGTGCCATCGGGTCGTCTACCGGGACAGGGGCCGAGCAGTACTTC. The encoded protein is CAIGSSTGTGAEQYF.

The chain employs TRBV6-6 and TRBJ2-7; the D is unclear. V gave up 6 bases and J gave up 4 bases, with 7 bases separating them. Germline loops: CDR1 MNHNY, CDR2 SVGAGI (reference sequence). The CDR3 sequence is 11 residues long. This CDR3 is CASSLLYEQYF. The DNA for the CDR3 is TGTGCCAGCAGCCTTCTTTACGAGCAGTACTTC.

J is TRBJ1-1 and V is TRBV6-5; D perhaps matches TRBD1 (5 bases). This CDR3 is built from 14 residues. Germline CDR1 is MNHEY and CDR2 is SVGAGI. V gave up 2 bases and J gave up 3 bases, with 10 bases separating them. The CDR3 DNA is TGTGCCAGCAGTTACAACAGGATCCACACTGAAGCTTTCTTT. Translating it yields CASSYNRIHTEAFF.

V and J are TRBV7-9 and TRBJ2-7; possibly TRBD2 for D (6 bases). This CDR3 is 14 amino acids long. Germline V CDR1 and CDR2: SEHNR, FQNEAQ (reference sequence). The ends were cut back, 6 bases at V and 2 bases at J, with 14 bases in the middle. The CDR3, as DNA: TGTGCCAGCAGTTCGGAGGGTGGGGCCTACGAGCAGTACTTC. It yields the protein CASSSEGGAYEQYF.

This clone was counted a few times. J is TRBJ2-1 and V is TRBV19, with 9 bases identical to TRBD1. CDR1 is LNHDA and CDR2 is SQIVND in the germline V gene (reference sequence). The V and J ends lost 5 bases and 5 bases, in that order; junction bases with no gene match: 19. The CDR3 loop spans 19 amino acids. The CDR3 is CASSLIPGQGWGLNNEQFF. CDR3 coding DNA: TGTGCCAGTAGTTTAATACCGGGACAGGGCTGGGGGCTTAACAATGAGCAGTTCTTC.

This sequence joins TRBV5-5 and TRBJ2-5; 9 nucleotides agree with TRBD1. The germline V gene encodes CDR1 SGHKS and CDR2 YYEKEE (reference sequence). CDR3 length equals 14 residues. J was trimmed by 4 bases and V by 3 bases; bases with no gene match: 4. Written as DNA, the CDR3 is TGTGCCAGCAGCTCACAGGGGGCGGGAGAGACCCAGTACTTC. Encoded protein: CASSSQGAGETQYF. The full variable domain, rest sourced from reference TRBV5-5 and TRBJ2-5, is DAGVTQSPTHLIKTRGQQVTLRCSPISGHKSVSWYQQVLGQGPQFIFQYYEKEERGRGNFPDRFSARQFPNYSSELNVNALLLGDSALYLCASSSQGAGETQYFGPGTRLLVL.

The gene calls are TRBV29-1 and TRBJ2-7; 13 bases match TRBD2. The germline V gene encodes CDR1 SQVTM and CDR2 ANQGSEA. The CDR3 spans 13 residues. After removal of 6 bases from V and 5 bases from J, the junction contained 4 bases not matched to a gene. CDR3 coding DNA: TGCAGCGTCAGGACTAGCGGGAGCGACGAGCAGTACTTC. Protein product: CSVRTSGSDEQYF.

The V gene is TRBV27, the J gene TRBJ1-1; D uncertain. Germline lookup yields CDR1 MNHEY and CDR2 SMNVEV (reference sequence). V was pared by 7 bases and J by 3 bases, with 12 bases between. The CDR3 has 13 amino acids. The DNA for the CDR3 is TGTGCCAGCACCCCCCGAGGGCACACTGAAGCTTTCTTT. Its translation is CASTPRGHTEAFF.

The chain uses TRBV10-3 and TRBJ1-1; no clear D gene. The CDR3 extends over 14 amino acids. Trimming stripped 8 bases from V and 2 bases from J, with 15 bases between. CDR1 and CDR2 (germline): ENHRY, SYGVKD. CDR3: CAISQRGRNTEAFF. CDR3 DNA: TGTGCCATCTCCCAAAGAGGGCGAAACACTGAAGCTTTCTTT.

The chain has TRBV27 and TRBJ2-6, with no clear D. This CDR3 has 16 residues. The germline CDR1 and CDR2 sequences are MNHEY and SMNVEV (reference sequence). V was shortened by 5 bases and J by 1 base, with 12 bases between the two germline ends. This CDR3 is CASSIIDGSGANVLTF. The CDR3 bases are TGTGCCAGCAGTATTATCGACGGGTCTGGGGCCAACGTCCTGACTTTC.

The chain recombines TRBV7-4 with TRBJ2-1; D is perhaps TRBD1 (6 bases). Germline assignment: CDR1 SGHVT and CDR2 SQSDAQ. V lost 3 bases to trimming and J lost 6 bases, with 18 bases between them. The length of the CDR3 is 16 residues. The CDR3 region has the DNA TGTGCCAGCAGCTTGATTCGGGACAAAGCACTCAATGAGCAGTTCTTC. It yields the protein CASSLIRDKALNEQFF. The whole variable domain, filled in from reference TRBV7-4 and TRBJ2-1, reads GAGVSQSPRYKVAKRGRDVALRCDSISGHVTLYWYRQTLGQGSEVLTYSQSDAQRDKSGRPSGRFSAERPERSVSTLKIQRTEQGDSAVYLCASSLIRDKALNEQFFGPGTRLTVL.

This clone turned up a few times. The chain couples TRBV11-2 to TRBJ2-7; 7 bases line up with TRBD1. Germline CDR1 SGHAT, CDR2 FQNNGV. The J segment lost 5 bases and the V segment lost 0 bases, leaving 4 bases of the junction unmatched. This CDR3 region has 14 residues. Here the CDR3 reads CASSLDRTGHEQYF. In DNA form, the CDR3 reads TGTGCCAGCAGCTTAGATCGGACAGGCCACGAGCAGTACTTC.

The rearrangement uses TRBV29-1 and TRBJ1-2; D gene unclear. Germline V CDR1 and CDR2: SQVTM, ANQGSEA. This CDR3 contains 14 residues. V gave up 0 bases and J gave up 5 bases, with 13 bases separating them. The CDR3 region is CSVEELRRKYGYTF. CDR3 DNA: TGCAGCGTTGAAGAGCTCAGGAGGAAATATGGCTACACCTTC.